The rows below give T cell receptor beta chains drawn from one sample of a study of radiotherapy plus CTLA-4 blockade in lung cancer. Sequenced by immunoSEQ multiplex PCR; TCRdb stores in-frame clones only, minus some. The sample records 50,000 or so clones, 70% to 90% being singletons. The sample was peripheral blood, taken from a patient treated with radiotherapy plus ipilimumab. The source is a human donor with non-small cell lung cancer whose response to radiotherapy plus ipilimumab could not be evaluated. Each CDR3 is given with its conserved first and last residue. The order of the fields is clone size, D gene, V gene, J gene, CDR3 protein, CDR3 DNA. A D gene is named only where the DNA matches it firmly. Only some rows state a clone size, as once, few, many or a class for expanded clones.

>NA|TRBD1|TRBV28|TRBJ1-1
CASREGAGGWGTEAFF
TGTGCCAGCAGGGAAGGGGCAGGGGGTTGGGGCACTGAAGCTTTCTTT
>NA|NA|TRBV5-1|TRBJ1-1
CASRVGAVNTEAFF
TGCGCCAGCAGAGTAGGGGCAGTTAACACTGAAGCTTTCTTT
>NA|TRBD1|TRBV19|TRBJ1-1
CASSLAGGTEAFF
TGTGCCAGTAGTCTGGCAGGGGGCACTGAAGCTTTCTTT
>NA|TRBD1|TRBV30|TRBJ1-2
CASTGNYGYTF
TGTGCCTCGACAGGGAACTATGGCTACACCTTC
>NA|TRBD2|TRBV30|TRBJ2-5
CAWGREGETQYF
TGTGCCTGGGGGCGGGAGGGAGAGACCCAGTACTTC
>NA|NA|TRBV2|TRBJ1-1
CASRLRAEGTEAFF
TGTGCCAGCAGGCTCCGGGCCGAGGGAACTGAAGCTTTCTTT
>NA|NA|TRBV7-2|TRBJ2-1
CASSLGSAPYNEQFF
TGTGCCAGCAGCTTAGGTTCAGCGCCCTACAATGAGCAGTTCTTC
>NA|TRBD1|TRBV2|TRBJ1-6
CASSVGTGYPSPLHF
TGTGCCAGCAGTGTAGGGACAGGGTACCCTTCACCCCTCCACTTT
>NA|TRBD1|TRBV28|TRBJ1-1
CASRLLGGQGARKLNINTEAFF
TGTGCCAGCAGACTCCTAGGCGGGCAGGGGGCACGGAAACTCAACATAAACACTGAAGCTTTCTTT
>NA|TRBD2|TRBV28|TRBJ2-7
CASGLGGGSPHEQYF
TGTGCCAGCGGTCTAGGAGGCGGGAGTCCCCACGAGCAGTACTTC
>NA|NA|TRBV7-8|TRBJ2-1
CASSFPKSGSDYNEQFF
TGTGCCAGCAGCTTCCCGAAAAGCGGATCGGACTACAATGAGCAGTTCTTC
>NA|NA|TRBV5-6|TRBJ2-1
CASSWASYNEQFF
TGTGCCAGCAGCTGGGCCTCCTACAATGAGCAGTTCTTC
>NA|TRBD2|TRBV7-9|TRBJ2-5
CASSFAGGPWEQYF
TGTGCCAGCAGCTTCGCGGGAGGTCCCTGGGAGCAGTACTTC
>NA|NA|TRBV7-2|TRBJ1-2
CASSLSTNYGYTF
TGTGCCAGCAGCTTATCGACAAACTATGGCTACACCTTC
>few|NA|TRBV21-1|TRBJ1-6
CASSLRVGFSRF
TGTGCCAGCAGTCTCCGCGTGGGCTTTTCCCGCTTT